The 24 T cell receptor beta chains below all came from one sample that was sequenced in a study of cytomegalovirus exposure and HLA in healthy donors (dated by TCRdb to about 2017). The library was built by means of the immunoSEQ multiplex PCR assay. A mixture of 60 forward primers for TCR Vbeta segments and 13 reverse primers for TCR Jbeta segments was used in the multiplex PCR. The immuneACCESS repertoire file appears here via TCRdb, limited to in-frame rearrangements. These files lack a portion of the clones; in checked studies, under half of the deficit traces to unresolved V genes, and the cause of the others is not known. This sample is represented by some 220,000 clones; 70% to 85% of them were singletons. The ten largest clones capture about 0.58% of the sample. Material: PBMCs. These receptors came from a woman in her 40s in good health and CMV-seronegative.

The chain is built from TRBV6-1 and TRBJ2-7; D is possibly TRBD1 (5 bases). CDR1 is MNHNS, CDR2 SASEGT, per germline. This CDR3 has 13 residues. V lost 1 base and J lost 3, with 7 bases in between. The CDR3 reads CASSEGQHYEQYF. Written as DNA, the CDR3 is TGTGCCAGCAGTGAAGGACAGCACTACGAGCAGTACTTC.

The chain is built from TRBV25-1 and TRBJ1-1; D is possibly TRBD1 (5 bases). This CDR3 is 15 amino acids long. Trimming pared 0 bases from V and 6 bases from J, leaving 14 bases between. The germline V gene has CDR1 MGHDK and CDR2 SYGVNS. The CDR3 is CASSEYPGQGAEAFF. The CDR3 DNA sequence: TGTGCCAGCAGTGAATATCCAGGGCAAGGAGCTGAAGCTTTCTTT.

The J gene is TRBJ2-7, the V gene TRBV28, with TRBD1 identical over 7 bases. Germline V lookup: CDR1 MDHEN, CDR2 SYDVKM. The ends lost 5 bases at V and 6 bases at J; junction bases unmatched: 13. This CDR3 is built from 15 residues. CDR3 in amino acids: CASSPTGVRLSEQYF. The CDR3 DNA is TGTGCCAGCAGTCCTACAGGGGTTCGTTTATCCGAGCAGTACTTC.

J is TRBJ2-7 and V is TRBV7-8; a possible D gene is TRBD1 (5 bases). Trimming took off 4 bases at V and 4 bases at J, with 14 bases between the two ends. The germline CDR1 and CDR2 sequences are SGHVS and FQNEAQ. This CDR3 is built from 14 residues. CDR3 bases: TGTGCCAGCAGCTCCAGGGTGGAGATTTACGAGCAGTACTTC. Encoded protein: CASSSRVEIYEQYF. The variable domain in full, with the rest retrieved from reference TRBV7-8 and TRBJ2-7, is GAGVSQSPRYKVAKRGQDVALRCDPISGHVSLFWYQQALGQGPEFLTYFQNEAQLDKSGLPSDRFFAERPEGSVSTLKIQRTQQEDSAVYLCASSSRVEIYEQYFGPGTRLTVT.

In its sample, this clone was seen a few times. This chain uses TRBV6-1 with TRBJ2-3; 7 nucleotides match TRBD2. With V trimmed by 2 bases and J by 6 bases, 11 bases remained unmatched. The germline CDR1 and CDR2 sequences are MNHNS and SASEGT. The CDR3 is made up of 16 amino acids. This CDR3 is CASSEKGLVIPDTQYF. In DNA, the CDR3 is TGTGCCAGCAGTGAAAAAGGACTAGTTATACCCGATACGCAGTATTTT.

J is TRBJ1-1 and V is TRBV7-2; D is undetermined. V lost 6 bases, J lost 1 base, and 9 bases lay in between. The CDR3 has 13 amino acids. Germline V gene sequence: CDR1 SGHTA, CDR2 FQGNSA. CDR3 bases: TGTGCCAGCAGATCAAGACAGAACACTGAAGCTTTCTTT. Translated, it gives CASRSRQNTEAFF.

As for this clone: Compared with germline, one end of the junction differs, possibly owing to a read error. The CDR3 coding sequence is TGTGCCAGCAGTTTAGGACAGGGACAGGAGACCCAGTACTTC. Encoded protein: CASSLGQGQETQYF. The chain recombines TRBV7-2 with TRBJ2-5; the match to TRBD1 covers 8 bases. The CDR3 runs 14 residues. From germline, CDR1 is SGHTA and CDR2 FQGNSA.

As to this clone: Relative to the germline gene, one junction end is altered; a read error may explain this. The identical CDR3 is also encoded by other nucleotide sequences in the sample. V gene TRBV19 combines with J gene TRBJ1-1; weak D call: TRBD1 (6 bases). Germline V gives CDR1 LNHDA, CDR2 SQIVND (reference sequence). The CDR3 is 13 amino acids. CDR3 amino acids: CASSSQGGTEAFF. CDR3 coding DNA: TGTGCCAGTAGTTCACAGGGCGGCACTGAGGCTTTCTTT.

V is TRBV9 and J is TRBJ2-3; a possible D gene is TRBD2 (6 bases). The CDR3 is 16 amino acids. The germline V gene encodes CDR1 SGDLS and CDR2 YYNGEE. Trimming stripped 4 bases from V and 0 bases from J, with 15 bases between. CDR3 nucleotide sequence: TGTGCCAGCAGCTCGCAGGTCGGACTAAGCACAGATACGCAGTATTTT. This encodes CASSSQVGLSTDTQYF.

The CDR3: CASTTRGGAQFF. CDR3 nucleotide sequence: TGTGCCAGCACCACGCGGGGGGGCGCGCAGTTCTTC. The chain joins TRBV28 to TRBJ2-1; 9 nucleotides match TRBD2. Germline V lookup: CDR1 MDHEN, CDR2 SYDVKM. Germline trimming cut 7 bases from V and 12 bases from J; bases unmatched to any gene: 7. The CDR3 is 12 amino acids.

The J gene is TRBJ2-7, the V gene TRBV5-1, with 7 bases lining up with TRBD1. J lost 7 bases, V lost 4 bases, and 11 bases had no gene match. The CDR3 runs to 14 residues. Per germline, CDR1 SGHRS and CDR2 YFSETQ. CDR3 amino acids: CASSVGTALEEQYF. The CDR3 DNA reads TGCGCCAGCAGCGTTGGGACAGCCCTAGAAGAGCAGTACTTC.

The chain links TRBV29-1 to TRBJ1-4; the D is unclear. The CDR3 loop spans 11 amino acids. From germline, CDR1 is SQVTM and CDR2 ANQGSEA. V dropped 8 bases and J dropped 11 bases, with 15 bases sitting between them. The CDR3 DNA is TGCAGCATTCCTGACGGGGAGAAACTGTTTTTT. Protein product: CSIPDGEKLFF.

The chain uses TRBV19 and TRBJ1-5; no clear D. The CDR3 length is 16 residues. V dropped 3 bases and J dropped 3 bases, with 15 bases sitting between them. Germline assignment: CDR1 LNHDA and CDR2 SQIVND (reference sequence). In DNA form, the CDR3 reads TGTGCCAGTAGTATGGAAACGACTCCTAACAATCAGCCCCAGCATTTT. It yields the protein CASSMETTPNNQPQHF.

The gene calls are TRBV2 and TRBJ2-5; TRBD2 might be the D (6 bases). The CDR3 loop spans 16 amino acids. Trimming removed 8 bases from V and 5 bases from J, with 24 bases in between. CDR1 is SNHLY, CDR2 FYNNEI, per germline. CDR3 DNA: TGTGCCAGCGAACCCTTAGGCGGGACGTCTCGGGAGACCCAGTACTTC. Amino acid sequence: CASEPLGGTSRETQYF. The full variable domain, with the rest looked up from reference TRBV2 and TRBJ2-5, is EPEVTQTPSHQVTQMGQEVILRCVPISNHLYFYWYRQILGQKVEFLVSFYNNEISEKSEIFDDQFSVERPDGSNFTLKIRSTKLEDSAMYFCASEPLGGTSRETQYFGPGTRLLVL.

The chain links TRBV28 to TRBJ1-2; D gene unclear. CDR3 length: 11 amino acids. Trimming stripped 4 bases from V and 3 bases from J, with 3 bases between. Germline V gene data show CDR1 as MDHEN and CDR2 as SYDVKM. The CDR3: CASSSDYGYTF. As DNA, the CDR3 is TGTGCCAGCAGTTCTGACTATGGCTACACCTTC.

The chain recombines TRBV4-3 with TRBJ2-5; possibly TRBD2 for D (5 bases). Trimming pared 1 base from V and 4 bases from J, leaving 10 bases between. CDR1 is LGHNA, CDR2 YSLEER, per germline. This CDR3 has 14 amino acids. CDR3 residues: CASSQGLGRETQYF. CDR3 in DNA: TGCGCCAGCAGCCAAGGTTTAGGGAGAGAGACCCAGTACTTC.

The rearrangement joins TRBV7-8 to TRBJ1-1; TRBD1 matches 9 bases. Per the germline V gene, CDR1 is SGHVS and CDR2 is FQNEAQ. Unmatched junction bases numbered 11, after V lost 2 bases and J lost 4 bases. CDR3 length equals 17 residues. CDR3 amino acids: CASSLMGQGSWGTEAFF. The CDR3 DNA follows: TGTGCCAGCAGCTTAATGGGACAGGGATCGTGGGGCACTGAAGCTTTCTTT.

This clone was counted a single time. The V call is TRBV5-5, the J call TRBJ2-7; perhaps TRBD1 as D (6 bases). The CDR3 is 15 residues long. The V end was cut by 3 bases, the J end by 1 base, with 14 bases between. Germline V lookup: CDR1 SGHKS, CDR2 YYEKEE (reference sequence). CDR3 protein: CASSSGPGTSYEQYF. The CDR3 DNA sequence: TGTGCCAGCAGCTCCGGACCTGGGACATCCTACGAGCAGTACTTC.

J is TRBJ1-2 and V is TRBV29-1; tentative D call: TRBD1 (5 bases). The CDR3 contains 13 residues. V was pared by 3 bases and J by 6 bases, with 14 bases between. The V gene's germline CDR1 is SQVTM and CDR2 ANQGSEA. The CDR3 region has the DNA TGCAGCGTTGACTTGGGGAGGGGAAATGGCTACACCTTC. This codes for CSVDLGRGNGYTF.

The chain couples TRBV6-5 to TRBJ1-2; D is possibly TRBD1 (5 bases). Per germline, CDR1 MNHEY and CDR2 SVGAGI. V shed 2 bases and J shed 3 bases, with 10 bases lying between them. The CDR3 loop spans 14 amino acids. The CDR3 protein is CASSYMEGYYGYTF. The CDR3 nucleotides are TGTGCCAGCAGTTACATGGAGGGGTACTATGGCTACACCTTC.

V usage is TRBV27 and J usage is TRBJ1-2, with D perhaps TRBD1 (5 bases). Per the germline V gene, CDR1 is MNHEY and CDR2 is SMNVEV (reference sequence). V shed 6 bases and J shed 4 bases, with 12 bases lying between them. This CDR3 has 13 amino acids. CDR3 residues: CASSPSQGYGYTF. DNA of the CDR3: TGTGCCAGCAGCCCGAGTCAGGGCTATGGCTACACCTTC.

The CDR3 loop reads CASSPYNEQFF. Written as DNA, the CDR3 is TGTGCCAGCAGCCCGTACAATGAGCAGTTCTTC. The chain links TRBV7-2 to TRBJ2-1; no definite D call. Germline V gene data show CDR1 as SGHTA and CDR2 as FQGNSA. The CDR3 runs 11 residues. The V end lost 5 bases, the J end lost 4 bases, and 3 bases lay between the germline ends. Based on the CDR3 plus reference TRBV7-2 and TRBJ2-1, the full variable domain is GAGVSQSPSNKVTEKGKDVELRCDPISGHTALYWYRQSLGQGLEFLIYFQGNSAPDKSGLPSDRFSAERTGGSVSTLTIQRTQQEDSAVYLCASSPYNEQFFGPGTRLTVL.

The chain links TRBV4-2 to TRBJ2-7; D is perhaps TRBD1 (6 bases). Between the trimmed V and J ends, which lost 6 bases and 2 bases, there was a span of 14 bases. This CDR3 is built from 14 residues. Germline-derived CDR1 and CDR2 are LGHNA and YNFKEQ. CDR3 loop: CASRRDIPPYEQYF. CDR3 in DNA: TGTGCCAGCAGAAGGGACATCCCTCCCTACGAGCAGTACTTC.

The V call is TRBV2, the J call TRBJ2-7; D gene unclear. The V gene lost 7 bases and the J gene lost 2 bases, with 6 bases spanning the gap. Germline-derived CDR1 and CDR2 are SNHLY and FYNNEI. The CDR3 spans 11 residues. CDR3 sequence (DNA): TGTGCCAGCATGTCCGCCTACGAGCAGTACTTC. This sequence encodes CASMSAYEQYF.